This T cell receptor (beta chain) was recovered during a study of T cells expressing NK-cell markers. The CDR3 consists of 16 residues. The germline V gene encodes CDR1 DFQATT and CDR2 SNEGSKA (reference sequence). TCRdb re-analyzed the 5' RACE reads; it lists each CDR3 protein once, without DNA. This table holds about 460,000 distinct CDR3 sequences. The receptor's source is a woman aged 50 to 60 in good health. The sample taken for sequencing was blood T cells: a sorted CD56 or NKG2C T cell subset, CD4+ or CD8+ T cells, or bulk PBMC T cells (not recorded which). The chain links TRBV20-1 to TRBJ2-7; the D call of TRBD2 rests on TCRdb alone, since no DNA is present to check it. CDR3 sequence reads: CSTSRMGRTSGYEQYF.